This T cell receptor (beta chain) is from a study of cytomegalovirus exposure and HLA in healthy donors. Overall study results and limits: Apart from CMV serostatus, no immune exposure information was available. CMV antigen specificity of a few CMV-associated chains was confirmed in vitro. Associated with cytomegalovirus, according to the listing, were around 170 TCR beta chains. Association of a missense DCLRE1C variant with TCR beta V- and J-gene trimming was reported in a later analysis.

With V trimmed by 0 bases and J by 3 bases, 13 bases remained unmatched. The germline CDR1 and CDR2 sequences are KGHSH and LQKENI. The CDR3 runs 20 residues. PCR involved 60 Vbeta and 13 Jbeta primers. The method was immunoSEQ multiplex PCR; TCRdb's version includes in-frame clones alone and lacks a portion of them. The table records approximately 90,000 clones, around three quarters of them present only once. As concerns this clone: Its target is unknown.

This rearrangement joins TRBV18 to TRBJ1-4; 10 bases are shared with TRBD1. Source material: PBMCs. This sequence was found in a man aged 40-50 years in good health and CMV-seronegative. CDR3 region: CASSPPTGQGEGMANEKLFF. For the CDR3, the DNA is TGTGCCAGCTCACCACCTACCGGACAGGGGGAAGGGATGGCTAATGAAAAACTGTTTTTT.